What follows are 18 T cell receptor beta chains derived from one specimen sequenced in a study of post-analysis software for immune sequencing data (dated by TCRdb to about 2015). These receptors have no known antigen. The library was produced with PCR. TCRdb names Illumina HiSeq 2500 as the instrument used. To reduce PCR and sequencing biases, unique molecular identifiers were incorporated into the TCR beta cDNA libraries. TCRdb reprocessed the public reads (quality trimming at Q25 with fastp, clone calling with MiXCR) and kept in-frame beta chains. Each CDR3 protein gets just one entry, which takes the most common genes and DNA from the rows behind it. The sample includes about 810,000 distinct CDR3 sequences, with approximately 57% observed a single time. The ten biggest clones cover under 6% of the sample. Paper-wide results and their limitations: Significantly higher frequencies in patients than in controls were found for five or six TRBV segments, including TRBV5-6, TRBV5-1 and TRBV20-1.

The sequencing sample was made of blood. These receptors were taken from a girl aged 10 to 17 with multiple sclerosis.

The V gene is TRBV29-1, the J gene TRBJ2-5; D is perhaps TRBD1 or TRBD2 (6 bases each). Germline V gives CDR1 SQVTM, CDR2 ANQGSEA. Trimming removed 6 bases from V and 9 bases from J, with 17 bases in between. The CDR3 consists of 12 residues. CDR3 residues: CSVGTPPGAQYF. The DNA of the CDR3 is TGCAGCGTGGGGACACCACCGGGGGCCCAGTACTTC.

The V gene is TRBV15, the J gene TRBJ2-5; D gene unclear. CDR3 size: 13 residues. The germline V gene has CDR1 LNHNV and CDR2 YYDKDF (reference sequence). V dropped 1 base and J dropped 3 bases, with 6 bases sitting between them. This CDR3 reads CATSRAHKETQYF. Written as DNA, the CDR3 is TGTGCCACCAGCAGAGCGCACAAAGAGACCCAGTACTTC.

This chain links TRBV12-5 with TRBJ2-1; 8 nucleotides match TRBD1. This CDR3 comprises 17 residues. Germline V gene sequence: CDR1 LGHNT, CDR2 FRNRAP. J lost 6 bases, V lost 0 bases, and 10 bases had no gene match. DNA of the CDR3: TGTGCTAGTGGTTTGGTACCCGGCCAGGGGGCGGGCAATGAGCAGTTCTTC. This gives the protein CASGLVPGQGAGNEQFF.

The chain combines TRBV5-1 with TRBJ2-7; 7 nucleotides line up with TRBD2. This CDR3 spans 14 amino acids. The germline CDR1 and CDR2 sequences are SGHRS and YFSETQ. J gave up 4 bases and V 1 base, and 5 bases lay outside the gene matches. The CDR3 DNA reads as TGCGCCAGCAGCTTGATAGCGGGTCGGTACGAGCAGTACTTC. The encoded protein is CASSLIAGRYEQYF.

The chain is built from TRBV27 and TRBJ2-7; D is perhaps TRBD2 (5 bases). Per the germline V gene, CDR1 is MNHEY and CDR2 is SMNVEV (reference sequence). This CDR3 has 14 amino acids. V lost 8 bases and J lost 6, with 20 bases in between. This CDR3 is CASARAGIGPEQYF. The CDR3 nucleotides are TGTGCCAGCGCCCGAGCCGGGATCGGACCCGAGCAGTACTTC.

This clonotype was found once. One end of the junction does not line up with germline, which may come from a read error. The chain recombines TRBV12-3 or TRBV12-4 with TRBJ2-3, with D unclear. The CDR3 consists of 14 residues. The CDR3 protein is CASSPTVSADMQYF. The CDR3 DNA sequence: TGTGCCAGCAGTCCGACGGTGAGCGCAGATATGCAGTATTTT.

The rearrangement links TRBV25-1 to TRBJ2-7; 11 bases fit TRBD1. The CDR3 loop spans 15 amino acids. V trimming: 4 bases; J trimming: 7 bases; junction bases outside the gene matches: 9. Germline loops: CDR1 MGHDK, CDR2 SYGVNS. The CDR3 DNA follows: TGTGCCAGCAGTGGGCCTCGGACAGGGGGCTTGGAGCAGTACTTC. Protein: CASSGPRTGGLEQYF.

The chain links TRBV2 to TRBJ2-4; 7 bases match TRBD1. The ends lost 6 bases at V and 15 bases at J; junction bases unmatched: 5. Germline V gene sequence: CDR1 SNHLY, CDR2 FYNNEI. This CDR3 comprises 10 residues. The CDR3 DNA follows: TGTGCCAGCAGCAGGGGGATGCCGTACTTC. Its translation is CASSRGMPYF.

The J gene is TRBJ2-7, the V gene TRBV20-1, with D maybe TRBD2 (5 bases). Looked up from germline, CDR1 is DFQATT and CDR2 is SNEGSKA (reference sequence). With 3 bases removed from V and 0 bases from J, the gap between germline ends came to 15 bases. This CDR3 contains 15 residues. CDR3 DNA sequence: TGCAGTGCTAGGGCCCCCTCTGGAGGCTCCTACGAGCAGTACTTC. Protein product: CSARAPSGGSYEQYF.

This chain joins TRBV28 and TRBJ2-7, with D maybe TRBD2 (5 bases). Germline CDR1 is MDHEN and CDR2 is SYDVKM. The CDR3 has 11 residues. V was pared by 6 bases and J by 7 bases, with 10 bases between. Written as DNA, the CDR3 is TGTGCCAGCAGGGACCCGGGGGAGCAGTACTTC. Translating it yields CASRDPGEQYF. Together with reference TRBV28 and TRBJ2-7, the CDR3 gives the full variable domain: DVKVTQSSRYLVKRTGEKVFLECVQDMDHENMFWYRQDPGLGLRLIYFSYDVKMKEKGDIPEGYSVSREKKERFSLILESASTNQTSMYLCASRDPGEQYFGPGTRLTVT.

The chain combines TRBV5-1 with TRBJ2-5, with 7 bases matching TRBD1. CDR3 size: 17 residues. V shed 0 bases, J shed 1 base, and the junction held 9 bases outside the gene matches. CDR1 is SGHRS and CDR2 is YFSETQ in the germline V gene. CDR3 region: CASSLEMSGTVQETQYF. Here the CDR3 DNA reads TGCGCCAGCAGCTTGGAGATGTCCGGGACAGTCCAAGAGACCCAGTACTTC.

The chain joins TRBV20-1 to TRBJ1-5; D perhaps matches TRBD1 (6 bases). Germline CDR1 reads DFQATT; CDR2 reads SNEGSKA (reference sequence). The CDR3 contains 14 residues. V lost 2 bases, J lost 3 bases, and 11 bases lay in between. The CDR3 DNA reads TGCAGTGCTAGAAGGGGGGACCCCAATCAGCCCCAGCATTTT. Amino acid sequence: CSARRGDPNQPQHF.

The sample holds a few counts of this clonotype. The chain carries TRBV2 and TRBJ1-5; D uncertain. Trimming left V 8 bases short and J 0 bases short, with 5 bases between. From germline, CDR1 is SNHLY and CDR2 FYNNEI. CDR3 size: 12 residues. DNA of the CDR3: TGTGCCAGCTCCCATAGCAATCAGCCCCAGCATTTT. Protein sequence: CASSHSNQPQHF.

CDR3 in amino acids: CAISHRTGYNEQFF. CDR3 DNA sequence: TGTGCCATCAGTCACCGGACGGGCTACAATGAGCAGTTCTTC. The chain links TRBV10-3 to TRBJ2-1; D uncertain. Germline V gene lookup returns CDR1 ENHRY and CDR2 SYGVKD. The V end was cut by 5 bases, the J end by 3 bases, with 11 bases between. The CDR3 consists of 14 residues.

This clonotype appeared a few times. The chain employs TRBV27 and TRBJ1-1, with a possible D match to TRBD1 (6 bases). Per the germline V gene, CDR1 is MNHEY and CDR2 is SMNVEV (reference sequence). The CDR3 contains 15 residues. V lost 2 bases to trimming and J lost 4 bases, with 14 bases between them. CDR3 region: CASSLIPGASTEAFF. For the CDR3, the DNA is TGTGCCAGCAGTTTAATTCCAGGGGCTAGCACTGAAGCTTTCTTT.

This clonotype turned up a few times. V usage is TRBV29-1 and J usage is TRBJ2-3; TRBD1 agrees at 8 bases. There are 13 residues in the CDR3. V shed 8 bases, J shed 5 bases, and the junction held 9 bases outside the gene matches. The germline gives CDR1 SQVTM, CDR2 ANQGSEA. The CDR3 DNA follows: TGCAGCTTTTGGAGACAGGGGATAGATACGCAGTATTTT. As protein: CSFWRQGIDTQYF.

The chain combines TRBV20-1 with TRBJ1-5; D remains ambiguous. Germline V gene data show CDR1 as DFQATT and CDR2 as SNEGSKA (reference sequence). The CDR3 spans 15 residues. Trimming took off 0 bases at V and 4 bases at J, with 13 bases between the two ends. The CDR3, as DNA: TGCAGTGCTAGAGATGAAGAGGTGGGAAATCAGCCCCAGCATTTT. Translating it yields CSARDEEVGNQPQHF.

The V and J genes are TRBV12-3 or TRBV12-4 and TRBJ1-6; D is undetermined. The CDR3 loop spans 12 amino acids. Trimming pared 5 bases from V and 8 bases from J, leaving 7 bases between. Written as DNA, the CDR3 is TGTGCCAGCAGTCTCTCCCATTCACCCCTCCACTTT. Its protein product is CASSLSHSPLHF.